The clone carrying this TCR beta chain was observed many times. Antigen specificity is unknown. This specimen comes from a study of naive and memory T cell subsets. Study-wide findings and caveats: Far more TCRs reportedly came from tuberculin skin test site biopsies.

Sample treatment: skin biopsy from PPD injection site in Mantoux-positive individual. Reverse transcription used DNase-treated unsorted total RNA, aiming for 1 to 1000 ng. A UMI-containing oligonucleotide was joined by 3' ligation to the TCR cDNA template. For blood and skin samples, reverse transcription used TCR alpha and beta constant primers. Ligated cDNA underwent four rounds of PCR with nested alpha and beta constant region primers and SP2. One entry per CDR3 protein results from TCRdb running MiXCR on the UMI-ligation and nested PCR reads. The sample has about 20,000 distinct CDR3 sequences, roughly 9% seen once. This CDR3 is built from 15 residues. V shed 3 bases, J shed 6 bases, and the junction held 6 bases outside the gene matches. The germline V gene encodes CDR1 LGHDT and CDR2 YNNKEL (reference sequence).

This TCR was sampled from an adult in good health. The material sequenced was skin, taken from a tuberculin skin test site. The chain uses TRBV3-1 and TRBJ2-1; TRBD1 matches at 9 bases. CDR3 nucleotides: TGTGCCAGCAGCCAGGGACAGGGAGGATTCAATGAGCAGTTCTTC. It encodes CASSQGQGGFNEQFF.